The 27 T cell receptor beta chains given below trace back to one sample, sequenced in a study of blood T cell repertoires in COVID-19. Data came from immunoSEQ multiplex PCR; TCRdb stores just in-frame clones and leaves some out. The profile shows about 50,000 clones, around 88% of them singletons. The sample taken for sequencing was peripheral blood. These receptors were taken from an older woman with acute or convalescent COVID-19.

The V gene is TRBV10-3, the J gene TRBJ2-3; D is undetermined. Trimming left V 4 bases short and J 6 bases short, with 8 bases between. The length of the CDR3 is 12 residues. Germline V lookup: CDR1 ENHRY, CDR2 SYGVKD. The CDR3 DNA reads TGTGCCATCAGTGTGGAAGCGGATACGCAGTATTTT. This codes for CAISVEADTQYF.

The chain is built from TRBV2 and TRBJ1-3; TRBD1 matches at 7 bases. The CDR3 contains 15 residues. V shed 4 bases, J shed 0 bases, and the junction held 3 bases outside the gene matches. Germline values: CDR1 SNHLY, CDR2 FYNNEI. For the CDR3, the DNA is TGTGCCAGCAGTGCGGGACAGACCTCTGGAAACACCATATATTTT. This sequence encodes CASSAGQTSGNTIYF.

This chain joins TRBV7-8 and TRBJ2-1; the match to TRBD2 covers 14 bases. CDR3 length: 15 amino acids. V lost 4 bases to trimming and J lost 9 bases; unmatched junction nucleotides: 5. The germline V gene encodes CDR1 SGHVS and CDR2 FQNEAQ. The CDR3 DNA sequence: TGTGCCAGCAGCTCCGGGACTAGCGGGAGAATTGAGCAGTTCTTC. Its translation: CASSSGTSGRIEQFF.

Comment on this clone: No conserved phenylalanine or tryptophan is present at the end of the CDR3, so a read error is the likely explanation. No DNA is shown, since the ends of the CDR3 on it are uncertain; the CDR3 is the one TCRdb lists. This rearrangement joins TRBV2 to TRBJ1-2; the D segment call TRBD1 is taken from the table without a DNA check. The CDR3 length is 13 residues, termini included. CDR1 and CDR2 (germline): SNHLY, FYNNEI. This CDR3 is CASGGRGLFPGPL.

This chain links TRBV28 with TRBJ2-7; no clear D gene. The CDR3 runs to 14 residues. CDR1 and CDR2 (germline): MDHEN, SYDVKM. Trimming pared 5 bases from V and 0 bases from J, leaving 11 bases between. The CDR3 sequence is CASSQRQPSYEQYF. CDR3 DNA sequence: TGTGCCAGCAGTCAGAGGCAGCCCTCCTACGAGCAGTACTTC.

This chain links TRBV7-9 with TRBJ1-4; D remains unclear. V lost 2 bases to trimming and J lost 5 bases, with 15 bases between them. Looked up from germline, CDR1 is SEHNR and CDR2 is FQNEAQ (reference sequence). This CDR3 spans 16 amino acids. CDR3 nucleotides: TGTGCCAGCAGCTTATTCGTAGACAATTGGAATGAAAAACTGTTTTTT. Its protein is CASSLFVDNWNEKLFF.

This clone was seen a handful of times. The rearrangement uses TRBV10-3 and TRBJ2-7; TRBD1 is a possible D gene (5 bases). The ends were cut back, 6 bases at V and 1 base at J, with 16 bases in the middle. The germline CDR1 and CDR2 sequences are ENHRY and SYGVKD. This CDR3 comprises 15 residues. CDR3 residues: CAIRPRQGASYEQYF. As DNA, the CDR3 is TGTGCCATCAGGCCCCGGCAGGGCGCGTCCTACGAGCAGTACTTC.

The chain combines TRBV10-1 with TRBJ1-1; 7 bases agree with TRBD1. Germline V gives CDR1 WNHNN, CDR2 SYGVQD (reference sequence). There are 23 residues in the CDR3. Germline trimming cut 4 bases from V and 0 bases from J; bases unmatched to any gene: 29. CDR3 sequence reads: CASSGVHGQVHGDGHVMNTEAFF. The CDR3 region has the DNA TGCGCCAGCAGTGGCGTTCATGGACAGGTCCATGGTGACGGGCATGTAATGAACACTGAAGCTTTCTTT.

V usage is TRBV5-1 and J usage is TRBJ2-2, with 8 positions matching TRBD1. Germline CDR1 SGHRS, CDR2 YFSETQ. CDR3 size: 16 residues. V was clipped by 0 bases and J by 1 base; unmatched bases: 2. This CDR3 is CASSLADRVNTGELFF. CDR3 nucleotide sequence: TGCGCCAGCAGCTTGGCGGACAGGGTGAACACCGGGGAGCTGTTTTTT.

This chain connects TRBV6-5 to TRBJ2-3; D is undetermined. Trimming removed 5 bases at V and 4 bases at J, with 13 bases between. The CDR3 is made up of 14 amino acids. The V gene's germline CDR1 is MNHEY and CDR2 SVGAGI. The CDR3, as DNA: TGTGCCAGCAGTCCCCCTAGTGTGGCAGATACGCAGTATTTT. Its translation: CASSPPSVADTQYF.

This chain connects TRBV7-9 to TRBJ1-1; D might be TRBD1 (6 bases). Trimming left V 3 bases short and J 6 bases short, with 14 bases between. Germline V CDR1 and CDR2: SEHNR, FQNEAQ (reference sequence). This CDR3 comprises 14 residues. CDR3 protein: CASSFIGGGAEAFF. CDR3 nucleotide sequence: TGTGCCAGCAGCTTCATCGGTGGGGGCGCTGAAGCTTTCTTT.

The chain joins TRBV6-5 to TRBJ2-1, with 11 bases matching TRBD1. V shed 4 bases, J shed 9 bases, and the junction held 5 bases outside the gene matches. Per germline, CDR1 MNHEY and CDR2 SVGAGI. The CDR3 sequence is 14 residues long. The CDR3 nucleotides are TGTGCCAGCAGTTTCCGGACAGGGGGCGGTGAGCAGTTCTTC. It is translated as CASSFRTGGGEQFF.

This clone appeared a single time. The rearrangement joins TRBV29-1 to TRBJ1-2, with 10 bases lining up with TRBD1. The V gene's germline CDR1 is SQVTM and CDR2 ANQGSEA. The ends lost 6 bases at V and 5 bases at J; junction bases unmatched: 3. CDR3 size: 12 residues. The CDR3 loop reads CSVDRGGYGYTF. The CDR3 bases are TGCAGCGTGGACAGGGGGGGTTATGGCTACACCTTC.

This clone was observed once. The J gene is TRBJ1-5, the V gene TRBV19, with D possibly being TRBD1 (5 bases). With 4 bases removed from V and 6 bases from J, the gap between germline ends came to 22 bases. The germline V gene has CDR1 LNHDA and CDR2 SQIVND (reference sequence). This CDR3 contains 17 residues. In DNA form, the CDR3 reads TGTGCCAGTAGTACTTTAGGGGATGCAGGGCTAGGTCAGCCCCAGCATTTT. Amino acid sequence: CASSTLGDAGLGQPQHF.

The chain joins TRBV10-3 to TRBJ1-1; a possible D gene is TRBD1 (6 bases). The germline V and J ends were trimmed by 6 bases and 7 bases, with 12 bases remaining between them. This CDR3 has 12 residues. Germline-derived CDR1 and CDR2 are ENHRY and SYGVKD. Written as DNA, the CDR3 is TGTGCCATCAGCCTACAGGGATATGAAGCTTTCTTT. Protein sequence: CAISLQGYEAFF.

The chain links TRBV4-2 to TRBJ1-1; possibly TRBD1 for D (5 bases). This CDR3 spans 18 amino acids. The germline V and J ends were trimmed by 4 bases and 4 bases, with 25 bases remaining between them. Germline CDR1 is LGHNA and CDR2 is YNFKEQ. The DNA for the CDR3 is TGTGCCAGCAGCCTCAAGTTTTCTACAGGCCCGGATCCCACTGAAGCTTTCTTT. Its protein product is CASSLKFSTGPDPTEAFF.

The rearrangement links TRBV2 to TRBJ2-2; TRBD2 matches 10 bases. V dropped 7 bases and J dropped 5; count of bases not matched to a gene: 4. The CDR3 consists of 14 residues. Per germline, CDR1 SNHLY and CDR2 FYNNEI. The CDR3 here is CASNSGRSTGELFF. The CDR3 DNA reads TGTGCCAGCAATAGCGGGAGGTCTACCGGGGAGCTGTTTTTT.

The chain has TRBV7-9 and TRBJ1-1; D uncertain. V gave up 2 bases and J gave up 10 bases, with 11 bases separating them. Per the germline V gene, CDR1 is SEHNR and CDR2 is FQNEAQ (reference sequence). This CDR3 is built from 12 residues. In DNA form, the CDR3 reads TGTGCCAGCAGCTTACAGCGGAGCGGAGCTTTCTTT. Translated: CASSLQRSGAFF.

This rearrangement joins TRBV15 to TRBJ2-1; 9 positions agree with TRBD2. Looked up from germline, CDR1 is LNHNV and CDR2 is YYDKDF (reference sequence). The V gene end was trimmed by 1 base and the J gene end by 6 bases; junction bases not matched to a gene: 10. This CDR3 is 17 amino acids long. The CDR3, as DNA: TGTGCCACCAGCAGAGCGTCCAAGGTAGCGGGAGTCAATGAGCAGTTCTTC. It is translated as CATSRASKVAGVNEQFF. Full variable domain (rest looked up from reference TRBV15 and TRBJ2-1): DAMVIQNPRYQVTQFGKPVTLSCSQTLNHNVMYWYQQKSSQAPKLLFHYYDKDFNNEADTPDNFQSRRPNTSFCFLDIRSPGLGDTAMYLCATSRASKVAGVNEQFFGPGTRLTVL.

The chain employs TRBV6-5 and TRBJ1-2; D gene unclear. V shed 8 bases and J shed 2 bases, with 15 bases lying between them. The CDR3 contains 14 residues. Germline V gives CDR1 MNHEY, CDR2 SVGAGI. The CDR3 loop is CASRGKGTNYGYTF. Here the CDR3 DNA reads TGTGCCAGCCGAGGGAAGGGCACGAACTATGGCTACACCTTC.

This clone was seen only once. The chain uses TRBV9 and TRBJ2-3, with 11 bases identical to TRBD2. Germline V gives CDR1 SGDLS, CDR2 YYNGEE. V was pared by 4 bases and J by 0 bases, with 7 bases of the junction left unmatched. The CDR3 sequence is 17 residues long. The CDR3 region is CASSIGTSGRSTDTQYF. DNA of the CDR3: TGTGCCAGCAGCATCGGGACTAGCGGCCGTAGCACAGATACGCAGTATTTT.

The rearrangement uses TRBV5-6 and TRBJ2-5; tentative D call: TRBD2 (6 bases). CDR3 length: 13 residues. Between the trimmed V and J ends, which lost 4 bases and 10 bases, there was a span of 17 bases. CDR1 and CDR2 (germline): SGHDT, YYEEEE. The CDR3 nucleotides are TGTGCCAGCAGCCCGGGACTCCCAAATGGCCAGTACTTC. The encoded protein is CASSPGLPNGQYF.

Only a few counts were recorded for this clone. This chain joins TRBV18 and TRBJ2-7; D is perhaps TRBD2 (6 bases). The V gene lost 2 bases and the J gene lost 6 bases, with 11 bases spanning the gap. Per the germline V gene, CDR1 is KGHSH and CDR2 is LQKENI. The CDR3 covers 13 residues. CDR3 residues: CASSPRRESEQYF. CDR3 bases: TGTGCCAGCTCACCAAGGAGGGAGTCCGAGCAGTACTTC.

The chain links TRBV7-9 to TRBJ2-5; a possible D gene is TRBD2 (5 bases). Trimming took 2 bases from V and 1 from J, leaving 11 bases between them. Germline V gives CDR1 SEHNR, CDR2 FQNEAQ (reference sequence). This CDR3 comprises 15 residues. The CDR3 nucleotides are TGTGCCAGCAGCTTAATCTTGGGAGCCCAAGAGACCCAGTACTTC. Translated: CASSLILGAQETQYF.

V usage is TRBV5-1 and J usage is TRBJ2-3; TRBD2 matches at 7 bases. With V trimmed by 2 bases and J by 0 bases, 3 bases remained unmatched. This CDR3 spans 15 amino acids. CDR1 is SGHRS, CDR2 YFSETQ, per germline. The CDR3 sequence is CASSFSGPSTDTQYF. The CDR3 DNA reads TGCGCCAGCAGCTTTAGCGGGCCTAGCACAGATACGCAGTATTTT.

The chain links TRBV15 to TRBJ1-5, with 8 bases fitting TRBD1. The CDR3 totals 15 residues. Germline trimming cut 5 bases from V and 4 bases from J; bases unmatched to any gene: 7. Germline assignment: CDR1 LNHNV and CDR2 YYDKDF (reference sequence). Here the CDR3 DNA reads TGTGCCACCAGCTCCCGGGACAGGCTTAATCAGCCCCAGCATTTT. Translated, it gives CATSSRDRLNQPQHF.

The chain combines TRBV5-1 with TRBJ1-6, with no clear D. V lost 4 bases and J 10 bases, leaving 21 bases between the germline ends. Germline lookup yields CDR1 SGHRS and CDR2 YFSETQ. This CDR3 region has 16 residues. The CDR3 reads CASSPGSGSTGSPLHF. CDR3 nucleotides: TGCGCCAGCAGCCCGGGTTCGGGGTCAACCGGATCACCCCTCCACTTT.